The 31 T cell receptor beta chains given below trace back to one sample, sequenced in a study of somatic mutations in cytotoxic T cells in rheumatoid arthritis. Some clones are missing from TCRdb's copy, which holds only in-frame ones; the method was immunoSEQ multiplex PCR. The table lists 25,000 to 35,000 clones, around 86% of them singletons. Input material: CD8+ T cells sorted from blood. Receptors originate from an adult with rheumatoid arthritis.

The chain employs TRBV4-1 and TRBJ2-5; no clear D gene. The J call is in doubt because the DNA end fits TRBJ2-7 better. The germline CDR1 and CDR2 sequences are MGHRA and YSYEKL. The CDR3 is 15 amino acids. The CDR3, as DNA: TGCGCCAGCAGCCAAGTTTTGCAGCCCTCCTACGAGCAGTACTTC. Protein product: CASSQVLQPSYEQYF.

V usage is TRBV15 and J usage is TRBJ1-3, with TRBD1 matching over 12 bases. The CDR3 runs 15 residues. Germline CDR1 and CDR2: LNHNV and YYDKDF (reference sequence). V lost 5 bases, J lost 2 bases, and 1 base stayed unmatched. Written as DNA, the CDR3 is TGTGCCACCAGCCGGGACAGGGGGCCTGGAAACACCATATATTTT. It is translated as CATSRDRGPGNTIYF.

The chain has TRBV7-9 and TRBJ1-5; 10 bases agree with TRBD1. The germline CDR1 and CDR2 sequences are SEHNR and FQNEAQ (reference sequence). This CDR3 spans 15 amino acids. Trimming removed 5 bases from V and 5 bases from J; junction bases left unmatched: 6. The CDR3 reads CASSKGQGMDQPQHF. The CDR3 DNA is TGTGCCAGCAGCAAGGGACAGGGGATGGATCAGCCCCAGCATTTT.

This clone has a single count. The genes are TRBV19 and TRBJ2-1; D call uncertain. V lost 6 bases to trimming and J lost 1 base, with 13 bases between them. The CDR3 contains 15 residues. CDR1 and CDR2 (germline): LNHDA, SQIVND (reference sequence). CDR3 sequence reads: CASRISPASYNEQFF. The CDR3 DNA reads as TGTGCCAGTAGGATCTCGCCAGCATCCTACAATGAGCAGTTCTTC. Full variable domain (outside the CDR3, taken from reference TRBV19 and TRBJ2-1): DGGITQSPKYLFRKEGQNVTLSCEQNLNHDAMYWYRQDPGQGLRLIYYSQIVNDFQKGDIAEGYSVSREKKESFPLTVTSAQKNPTAFYLCASRISPASYNEQFFGPGTRLTVL.

The rearrangement links TRBV19 to TRBJ2-1; the D gene is possibly TRBD2 (5 bases). The germline gives CDR1 LNHDA, CDR2 SQIVND (reference sequence). The CDR3 has 14 amino acids. Trimming left V 3 bases short and J 8 bases short, with 14 bases between. CDR3 in DNA: TGTGCCAGTAGTATCGTGGCTAGCAACGATGAGCAGTTCTTC. Translating it yields CASSIVASNDEQFF.

The chain uses TRBV4-1 and TRBJ2-1, with D tentatively TRBD1 or TRBD2 (6 bases each). V lost 5 bases to trimming and J lost 4 bases, with 18 bases between them. This CDR3 has 16 residues. Germline V CDR1 and CDR2: MGHRA, YSYEKL. CDR3 in DNA: TGCGCCAGCAGCACCCGGTCGGGGGCGGGGTACAATGAGCAGTTCTTC. It yields the protein CASSTRSGAGYNEQFF.

The V and J genes are TRBV13 and TRBJ2-7; 8 bases are shared with TRBD1. The V gene's germline CDR1 is PRHDT and CDR2 FYEKMQ (reference sequence). CDR3 size: 15 residues. V was pared by 4 bases and J by 3 bases, with 8 bases of the junction left unmatched. This chain's CDR3 is CASSSSPTGVYEQYF. Written as DNA, the CDR3 is TGTGCCAGCAGCTCCTCTCCGACAGGGGTCTACGAGCAGTACTTC.

This clone was detected only a few times. The genes are TRBV5-1 and TRBJ2-7, with 8 bases that match TRBD1. The CDR3 covers 13 residues. V was clipped by 3 bases and J by 3 bases; unmatched bases: 2. Germline CDR1 is SGHRS and CDR2 is YFSETQ. This chain's CDR3 is CASSYGTGYEQYF. The CDR3 DNA reads TGCGCCAGCAGCTACGGGACAGGCTACGAGCAGTACTTC.

The genes are TRBV19 and TRBJ1-5; TRBD1 matches at 8 bases. From germline, CDR1 is LNHDA and CDR2 SQIVND (reference sequence). The CDR3 loop spans 15 amino acids. V lost 2 bases, J lost 7 bases, and 7 bases stayed unmatched. CDR3 nucleotide sequence: TGTGCCAGTAGTATAATGGGACAGGAAGGCCAGCCCCAGCATTTT. It is translated as CASSIMGQEGQPQHF.

The genes are TRBV4-1 and TRBJ2-7; D call uncertain. Germline-derived CDR1 and CDR2 are MGHRA and YSYEKL. The CDR3 has 15 amino acids. V dropped 0 bases and J dropped 3 bases, with 12 bases sitting between them. CDR3 DNA sequence: TGCGCCAGCAGCCAAGACCCCGGCATAATCTACGAGCAGTACTTC. This codes for CASSQDPGIIYEQYF.

V is TRBV5-5 and J is TRBJ2-2, with D unclear. The germline gives CDR1 SGHKS, CDR2 YYEKEE (reference sequence). This CDR3 is built from 15 residues. V lost 1 base and J 2 bases, leaving 9 bases between the germline ends. The CDR3 here is CASSLYTGNTGELFF. In nucleotides, the CDR3 is TGTGCCAGCAGCTTGTATACTGGAAACACCGGGGAGCTGTTTTTT.

The count of this clone is one. The rearrangement joins TRBV7-9 to TRBJ2-7; D may match TRBD1 or TRBD2 (6 bases each). CDR1 is SEHNR and CDR2 is FQNEAQ in the germline V gene (reference sequence). The CDR3 contains 17 residues. Trimming stripped 2 bases from V and 3 bases from J, with 20 bases between. The CDR3 sequence is CASSLQLGGDTLYEQYF. CDR3 in DNA: TGTGCCAGCAGCTTACAACTCGGGGGCGATACTCTCTACGAGCAGTACTTC.

This clone was picked up one time. The chain carries TRBV9 and TRBJ2-7; D is perhaps TRBD1 or TRBD2 (5 bases each). Germline assignment: CDR1 SGDLS and CDR2 YYNGEE. V lost 3 bases and J lost 0, with 13 bases in between. The CDR3 totals 15 residues. The CDR3 nucleotides are TGTGCCAGCAGCGGACGGGCAGGGAGCTCCTACGAGCAGTACTTC. Residues: CASSGRAGSSYEQYF.

The CDR3: CASRPTDRATKSYTF. CDR3 DNA sequence: TGCGCCAGCAGACCAACCGATCGGGCCACTAAGAGCTACACCTTC. The chain combines TRBV5-1 with TRBJ1-2; D is unresolved. Germline V gene lookup returns CDR1 SGHRS and CDR2 YFSETQ. Trimming stripped 5 bases from V and 9 bases from J, with 23 bases between. This CDR3 region has 15 residues.

The V call is TRBV19, the J call TRBJ1-5, with D hard to call. The germline V gene encodes CDR1 LNHDA and CDR2 SQIVND (reference sequence). The CDR3 consists of 15 residues. The ends were cut back, 5 bases at V and 8 bases at J, with 19 bases in the middle. The CDR3 loop reads CASSPPGEGVEPQHF. The CDR3, as DNA: TGTGCCAGTAGTCCCCCAGGCGAGGGTGTGGAGCCCCAGCATTTT.

The genes are TRBV7-9 and TRBJ2-2; D uncertain. This CDR3 contains 14 residues. Trimming shortened V by 5 bases and J by 1 base, and 8 bases separated the two germline ends. From germline, CDR1 is SEHNR and CDR2 FQNEAQ (reference sequence). For the CDR3, the DNA is TGTGCCAGCAGCACCCGACAGAACACCGGGGAGCTGTTTTTT. It is translated as CASSTRQNTGELFF.

V is TRBV15 and J is TRBJ1-3; the D gene is possibly TRBD1 (5 bases). Trimming took off 5 bases at V and 0 bases at J, with 11 bases between the two ends. Germline CDR1 LNHNV, CDR2 YYDKDF (reference sequence). This CDR3 region has 15 residues. The CDR3 reads CATSGDRGSGNTIYF. CDR3 bases: TGTGCCACCAGCGGCGACAGAGGCTCTGGAAACACCATATATTTT.

The chain recombines TRBV27 with TRBJ1-5, with 9 bases identical to TRBD1. Looked up from germline, CDR1 is MNHEY and CDR2 is SMNVEV (reference sequence). The CDR3 consists of 14 residues. V shed 7 bases and J 5 bases; nucleotides not matched to a gene: 6. The CDR3 DNA reads TGTGCCAGCAAAGTGGGACAGGGTGATCAGCCCCAGCATTTT. It translates to CASKVGQGDQPQHF.

The rearrangement joins TRBV5-4 to TRBJ1-6; a weak D match, TRBD1 (6 bases). CDR3 size: 15 residues. The V end was cut by 4 bases, the J end by 3 bases, with 11 bases between. Germline assignment: CDR1 SGHNT and CDR2 YYREEE (reference sequence). CDR3 sequence: CASSTQGFYNSPLHF. The CDR3 DNA follows: TGTGCCAGCAGCACCCAGGGGTTCTATAATTCACCCCTCCACTTT.

The rearrangement uses TRBV29-1 and TRBJ2-1; 13 bases line up with TRBD2. V shed 6 bases and J 0 bases; nucleotides not matched to a gene: 11. The CDR3 length is 18 residues. Per germline, CDR1 SQVTM and CDR2 ANQGSEA. The CDR3, as DNA: TGCAGCGTGCCGACTAGCGGGAGGTCAGGAGGCTCCTACAATGAGCAGTTCTTC. Encoded protein: CSVPTSGRSGGSYNEQFF.

The chain links TRBV12-5 to TRBJ1-4, with TRBD1 matching 9 bases. The CDR3 has 14 amino acids. J gave up 7 bases and V 7 bases, and 7 bases lay outside the gene matches. Germline V gene data show CDR1 as LGHNT and CDR2 as FRNRAP. The CDR3 nucleotides read TGTGCTAGTGTTCCCGGGACAGGGAGTGAAAAACTGTTTTTT. This gives the protein CASVPGTGSEKLFF.

The chain employs TRBV19 and TRBJ1-6; the D gene is possibly TRBD1 (5 bases). There are 16 residues in the CDR3. The V gene lost 2 bases and the J gene lost 3 bases, with 11 bases spanning the gap. Germline loops: CDR1 LNHDA, CDR2 SQIVND (reference sequence). This chain's CDR3 is CASSIRGLDYNSPLHF. The CDR3 bases are TGTGCCAGTAGTATAAGGGGTCTGGACTATAATTCACCCCTCCACTTT.

The J gene is TRBJ1-1, the V gene TRBV5-4, with TRBD1 as a possible D gene (5 bases). The CDR3 spans 16 residues. Germline loops: CDR1 SGHNT, CDR2 YYREEE (reference sequence). V was clipped by 1 base and J by 3 bases, with 16 bases between them. The CDR3 sequence is CASSLRGGGADTEAFF. CDR3 sequence (DNA): TGTGCCAGCAGCTTGAGGGGCGGCGGAGCGGACACTGAAGCTTTCTTT. Variable domain in full (rest from reference TRBV5-4 and TRBJ1-1): ETGVTQSPTHLIKTRGQQVTLRCSSQSGHNTVSWYQQALGQGPQFIFQYYREEENGRGNFPPRFSGLQFPNYSSELNVNALELDDSALYLCASSLRGGGADTEAFFGQGTRLTVV.

The V call is TRBV29-1, the J call TRBJ2-1, with D tentatively TRBD2 (6 bases). From germline, CDR1 is SQVTM and CDR2 ANQGSEA. Trimming cost V 7 bases and J 10 bases, with 20 bases left between them. This CDR3 is 13 amino acids long. The chain's CDR3 is CSASGWESSEQFF. In DNA, the CDR3 is TGCAGCGCCAGCGGGTGGGAAAGCAGCGAGCAGTTCTTC.

The chain carries TRBV19 and TRBJ1-3; the D is unclear. The CDR3 has 16 amino acids. CDR1 is LNHDA and CDR2 is SQIVND in the germline V gene (reference sequence). V gave up 0 bases and J gave up 0 bases, with 9 bases separating them. The DNA of the CDR3 is TGTGCCAGTAGTATAGAGCACGGTTACTCTGGAAACACCATATATTTT. Its translation: CASSIEHGYSGNTIYF. Based on the CDR3 plus reference TRBV19 and TRBJ1-3, the full variable domain is DGGITQSPKYLFRKEGQNVTLSCEQNLNHDAMYWYRQDPGQGLRLIYYSQIVNDFQKGDIAEGYSVSREKKESFPLTVTSAQKNPTAFYLCASSIEHGYSGNTIYFGEGSWLTVV.

The chain couples TRBV2 to TRBJ2-7, with D possibly matching TRBD1 (6 bases). CDR1 SNHLY and CDR2 FYNNEI come from the germline V gene. V shed 3 bases and J shed 4 bases, with 16 bases lying between them. The CDR3 totals 15 residues. The CDR3: CASSEVGQSEYEQYF. CDR3 nucleotide sequence: TGTGCCAGCAGTGAGGTTGGACAGTCGGAGTACGAGCAGTACTTC.

This chain links TRBV29-1 with TRBJ2-7; no reliable D call. Trimming pared 1 base from V and 1 base from J, leaving 11 bases between. The CDR3 is made up of 14 amino acids. Germline V gene lookup returns CDR1 SQVTM and CDR2 ANQGSEA. The CDR3 loop reads CSVEVVGISYEQYF. The CDR3 DNA reads as TGCAGCGTTGAAGTGGTCGGCATTTCCTACGAGCAGTACTTC.

The genes are TRBV5-1 and TRBJ2-7, with unresolved D. V was clipped by 6 bases and J by 5 bases, with 15 bases between them. CDR3 length equals 13 residues. Germline lookup yields CDR1 SGHRS and CDR2 YFSETQ. The CDR3 sequence is CASNDWSLNEQYF. The CDR3 bases are TGCGCCAGCAACGACTGGTCCTTAAACGAGCAGTACTTC.

The chain employs TRBV29-1 and TRBJ2-5; 9 bases are a match to TRBD1. With 3 bases clipped from V and 5 bases from J, the junction kept 4 bases outside the gene matches. The CDR3 is made up of 13 amino acids. CDR1 and CDR2 (germline): SQVTM, ANQGSEA. In nucleotides, the CDR3 is TGCAGCGTTGACCGGGACAGGGAGGAGACCCAGTACTTC. Its translation: CSVDRDREETQYF.

This clone was detected once. The chain has TRBV5-1 and TRBJ2-3; 9 bases agree with TRBD2. This CDR3 comprises 15 residues. Germline CDR1 is SGHRS and CDR2 is YFSETQ. V shed 5 bases and J 0 bases; nucleotides not matched to a gene: 4. Here the CDR3 reads CASRATSGSTDTQYF. DNA for the CDR3: TGCGCCAGCAGGGCAACTAGCGGGAGCACAGATACGCAGTATTTT. The complete variable domain, with remaining parts taken from reference TRBV5-1 and TRBJ2-3, reads KAGVTQTPRYLIKTRGQQVTLSCSPISGHRSVSWYQQTPGQGLQFLFEYFSETQRNKGNFPGRFSGRQFSNSRSEMNVSTLELGDSALYLCASRATSGSTDTQYFGPGTRLTVL.

This rearrangement joins TRBV6-5 to TRBJ1-2, with a weak D call TRBD1 (5 bases). This CDR3 spans 11 amino acids. Trimming removed 2 bases at V and 8 bases at J, with 6 bases between. CDR1 is MNHEY and CDR2 is SVGAGI in the germline V gene. CDR3 in amino acids: CASSYQGGYTF. CDR3 nucleotides: TGTGCCAGCAGTTACCAGGGCGGCTACACCTTC.